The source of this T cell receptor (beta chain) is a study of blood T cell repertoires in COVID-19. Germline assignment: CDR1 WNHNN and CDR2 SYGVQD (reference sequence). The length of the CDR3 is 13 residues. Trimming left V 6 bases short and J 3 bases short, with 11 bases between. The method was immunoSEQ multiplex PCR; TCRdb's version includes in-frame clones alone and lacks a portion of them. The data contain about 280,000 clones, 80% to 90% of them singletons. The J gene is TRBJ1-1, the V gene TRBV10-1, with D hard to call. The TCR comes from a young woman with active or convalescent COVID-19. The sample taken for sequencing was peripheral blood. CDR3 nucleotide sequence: TGCGCCAGCAGCGACTCATTGTACACTGAAGCTTTCTTT. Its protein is CASSDSLYTEAFF.